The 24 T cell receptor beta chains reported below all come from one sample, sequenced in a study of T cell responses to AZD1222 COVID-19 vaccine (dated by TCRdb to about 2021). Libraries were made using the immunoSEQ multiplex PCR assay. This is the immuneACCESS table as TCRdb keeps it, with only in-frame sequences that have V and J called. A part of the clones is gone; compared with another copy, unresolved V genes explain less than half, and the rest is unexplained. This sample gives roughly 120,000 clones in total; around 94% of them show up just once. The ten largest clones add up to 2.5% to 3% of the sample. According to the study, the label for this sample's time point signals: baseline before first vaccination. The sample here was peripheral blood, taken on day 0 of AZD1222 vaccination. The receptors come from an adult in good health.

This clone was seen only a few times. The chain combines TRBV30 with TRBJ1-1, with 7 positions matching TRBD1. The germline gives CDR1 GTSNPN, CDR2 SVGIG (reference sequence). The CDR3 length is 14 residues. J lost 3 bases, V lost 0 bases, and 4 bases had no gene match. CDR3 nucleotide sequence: TGTGCCTGGAGTGTACAGGGGTGGGACACTGAAGCTTTCTTT. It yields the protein CAWSVQGWDTEAFF.

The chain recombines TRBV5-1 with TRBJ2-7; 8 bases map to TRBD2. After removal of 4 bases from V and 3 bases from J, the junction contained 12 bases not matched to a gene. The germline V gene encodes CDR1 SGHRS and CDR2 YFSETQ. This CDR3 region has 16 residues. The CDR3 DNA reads TGCGCCAGCAGCCCTGGACTAGCCGTATCCTTCTACGAGCAGTACTTC. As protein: CASSPGLAVSFYEQYF.

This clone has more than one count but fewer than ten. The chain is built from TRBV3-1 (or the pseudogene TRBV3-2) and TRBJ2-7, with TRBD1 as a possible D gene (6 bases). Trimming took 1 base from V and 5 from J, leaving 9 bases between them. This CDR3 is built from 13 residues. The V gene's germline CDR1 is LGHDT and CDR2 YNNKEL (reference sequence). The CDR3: CASSQAGTNEQYF. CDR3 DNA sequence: TGTGCCAGCAGCCAAGCCGGGACAAACGAGCAGTACTTC.

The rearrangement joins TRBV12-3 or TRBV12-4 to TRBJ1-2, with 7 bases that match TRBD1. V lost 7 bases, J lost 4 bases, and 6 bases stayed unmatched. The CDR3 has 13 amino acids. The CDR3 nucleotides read TGTGCCAGCAAATTGGACAGGCTCTATGGCTACACCTTC. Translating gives CASKLDRLYGYTF.

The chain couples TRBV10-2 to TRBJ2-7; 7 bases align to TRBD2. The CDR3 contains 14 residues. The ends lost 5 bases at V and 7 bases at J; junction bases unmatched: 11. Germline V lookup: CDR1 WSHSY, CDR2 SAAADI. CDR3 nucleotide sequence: TGCGCCAGCAGTTTTGCTGGGCGGGAGTGGGAGCAGTACTTC. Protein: CASSFAGREWEQYF.

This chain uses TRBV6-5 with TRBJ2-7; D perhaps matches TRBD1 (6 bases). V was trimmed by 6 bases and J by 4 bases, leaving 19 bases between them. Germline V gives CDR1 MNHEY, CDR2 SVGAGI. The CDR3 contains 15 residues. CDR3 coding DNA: TGTGCCAGCAGACACGCCGGTGGGGGCACATACGAGCAGTACTTC. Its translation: CASRHAGGGTYEQYF.

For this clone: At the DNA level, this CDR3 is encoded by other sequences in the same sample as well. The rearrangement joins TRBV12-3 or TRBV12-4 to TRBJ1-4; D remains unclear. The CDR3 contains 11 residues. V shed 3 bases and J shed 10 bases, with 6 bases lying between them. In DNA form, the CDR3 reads TGTGCCAGCAGTTTGCGGGGAAAACTGTTTTTT. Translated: CASSLRGKLFF.

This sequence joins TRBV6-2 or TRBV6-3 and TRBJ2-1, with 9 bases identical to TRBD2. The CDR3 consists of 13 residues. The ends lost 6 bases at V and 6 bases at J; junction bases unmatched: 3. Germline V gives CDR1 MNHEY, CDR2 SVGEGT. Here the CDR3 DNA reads TGTGCCAGCAGCCGCGGGAGGGCCAATGAGCAGTTCTTC. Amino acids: CASSRGRANEQFF.

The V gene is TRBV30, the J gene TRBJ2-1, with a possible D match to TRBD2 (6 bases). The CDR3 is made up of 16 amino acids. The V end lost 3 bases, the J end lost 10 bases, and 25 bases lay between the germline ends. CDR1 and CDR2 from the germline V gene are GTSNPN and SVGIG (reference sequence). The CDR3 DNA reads TGTGCCTGGAGCGCCCGACCCCGCGGAGGGAAGGAGGAGCAGTTCTTC. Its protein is CAWSARPRGGKEEQFF.

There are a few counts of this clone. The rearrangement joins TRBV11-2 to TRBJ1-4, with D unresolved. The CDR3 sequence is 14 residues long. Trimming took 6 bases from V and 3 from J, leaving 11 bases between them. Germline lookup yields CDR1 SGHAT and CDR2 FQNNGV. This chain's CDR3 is CASSPTMANEKLFF. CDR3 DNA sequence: TGTGCCAGCAGTCCGACAATGGCTAATGAAAAACTGTTTTTT.

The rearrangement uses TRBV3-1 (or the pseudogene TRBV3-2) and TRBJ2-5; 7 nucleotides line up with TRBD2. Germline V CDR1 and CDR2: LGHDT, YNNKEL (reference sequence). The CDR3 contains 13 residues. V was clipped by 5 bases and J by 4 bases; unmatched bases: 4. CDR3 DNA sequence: TGTGCCAGCAGCGGGAGGGCCCTAGAGACCCAGTACTTC. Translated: CASSGRALETQYF.

CDR3 sequence: CASSLQDGNEQFF. The CDR3 bases are TGTGCCAGCAGTTTACAGGACGGGAATGAGCAGTTCTTC. V and J are TRBV27 and TRBJ2-1; D ambiguous. CDR3 length: 13 residues. Trimming cost V 2 bases and J 7 bases, with 9 bases left between them. Germline CDR1 is MNHEY and CDR2 is SMNVEV (reference sequence).

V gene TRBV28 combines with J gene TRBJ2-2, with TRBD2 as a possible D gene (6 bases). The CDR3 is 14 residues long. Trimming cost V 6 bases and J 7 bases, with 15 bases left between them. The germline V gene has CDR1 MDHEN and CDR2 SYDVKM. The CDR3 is CASRPPRGIGELFF. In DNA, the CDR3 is TGTGCCAGCAGGCCGCCTCGGGGGATCGGGGAGCTGTTTTTT.

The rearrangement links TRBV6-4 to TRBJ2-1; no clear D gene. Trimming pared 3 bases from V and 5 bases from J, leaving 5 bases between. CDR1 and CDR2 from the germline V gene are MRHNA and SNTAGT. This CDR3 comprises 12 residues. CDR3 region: CASSEGNNEQFF. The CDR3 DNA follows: TGTGCCAGCAGTGAAGGGAACAATGAGCAGTTCTTC.

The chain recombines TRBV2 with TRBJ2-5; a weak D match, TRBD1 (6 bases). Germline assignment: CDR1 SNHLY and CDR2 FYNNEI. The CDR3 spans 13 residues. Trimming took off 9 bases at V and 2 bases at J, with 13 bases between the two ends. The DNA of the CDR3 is TGTGCCAGGTCCTCAGGGGCACAAGAGACCCAGTACTTC. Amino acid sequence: CARSSGAQETQYF.

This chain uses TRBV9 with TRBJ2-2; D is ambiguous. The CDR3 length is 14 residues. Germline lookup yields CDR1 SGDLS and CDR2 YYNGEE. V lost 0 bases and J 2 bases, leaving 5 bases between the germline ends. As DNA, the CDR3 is TGTGCCAGCAGCGTAGCTGGAAACACCGGGGAGCTGTTTTTT. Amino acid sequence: CASSVAGNTGELFF.

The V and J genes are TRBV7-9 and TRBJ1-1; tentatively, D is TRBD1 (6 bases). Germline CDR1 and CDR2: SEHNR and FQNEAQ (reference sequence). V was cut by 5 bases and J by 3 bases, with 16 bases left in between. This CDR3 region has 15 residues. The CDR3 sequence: CASSLWQGRDTEAFF. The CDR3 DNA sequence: TGTGCCAGCAGCCTCTGGCAGGGGAGGGACACTGAAGCTTTCTTT.

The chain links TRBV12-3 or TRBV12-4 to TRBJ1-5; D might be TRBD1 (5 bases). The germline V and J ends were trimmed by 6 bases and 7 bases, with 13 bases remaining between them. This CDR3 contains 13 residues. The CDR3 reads CASRPDREQPQHF. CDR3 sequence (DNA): TGTGCCAGCAGACCCGACAGAGAGCAGCCCCAGCATTTT.

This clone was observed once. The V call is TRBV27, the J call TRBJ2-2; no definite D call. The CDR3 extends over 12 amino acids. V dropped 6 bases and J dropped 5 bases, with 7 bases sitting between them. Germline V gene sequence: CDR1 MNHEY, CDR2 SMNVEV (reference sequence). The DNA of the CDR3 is TGTGCCAGCAGAGTCTCTACCGGGGAGCTGTTTTTT. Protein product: CASRVSTGELFF.

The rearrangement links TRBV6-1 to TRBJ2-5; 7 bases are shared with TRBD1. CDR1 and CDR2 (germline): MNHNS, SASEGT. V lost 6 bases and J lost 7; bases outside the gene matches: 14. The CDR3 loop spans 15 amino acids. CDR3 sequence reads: CASSLVRNAGGTQYF. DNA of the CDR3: TGTGCCAGCAGCCTAGTTAGGAACGCAGGGGGGACCCAGTACTTC.

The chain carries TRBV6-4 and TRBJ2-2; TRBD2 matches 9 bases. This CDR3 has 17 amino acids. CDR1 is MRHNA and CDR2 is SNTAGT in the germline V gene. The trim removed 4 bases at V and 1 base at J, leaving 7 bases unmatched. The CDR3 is CASSASSGVMNTGELFF. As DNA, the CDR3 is TGTGCCAGCAGTGCTTCTAGCGGGGTCATGAACACCGGGGAGCTGTTTTTT.

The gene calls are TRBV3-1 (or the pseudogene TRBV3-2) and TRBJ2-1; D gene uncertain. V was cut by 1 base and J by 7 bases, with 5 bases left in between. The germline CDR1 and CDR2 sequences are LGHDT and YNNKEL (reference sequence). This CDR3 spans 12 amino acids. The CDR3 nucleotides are TGTGCCAGCAGCCAAGCGGAGAATGAGCAGTTCTTC. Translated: CASSQAENEQFF.

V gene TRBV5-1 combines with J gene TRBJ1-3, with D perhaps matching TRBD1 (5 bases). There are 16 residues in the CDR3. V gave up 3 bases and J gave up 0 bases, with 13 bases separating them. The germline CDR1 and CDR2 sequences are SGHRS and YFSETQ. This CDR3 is CASSSWGSDSGNTIYF. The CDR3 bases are TGCGCCAGCAGCTCTTGGGGGAGCGACTCTGGAAACACCATATATTTT.

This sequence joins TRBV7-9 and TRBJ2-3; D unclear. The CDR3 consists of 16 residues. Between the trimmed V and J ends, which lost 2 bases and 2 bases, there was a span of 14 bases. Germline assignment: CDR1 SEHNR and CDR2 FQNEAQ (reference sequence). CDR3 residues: CASSLSPQPYTDTQYF. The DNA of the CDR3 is TGTGCCAGCAGCTTATCGCCTCAACCCTACACAGATACGCAGTATTTT.